Listed below are T cell receptor beta chains from one sample, sequenced in a study of blood T cell repertoires in COVID-19. Here immunoSEQ multiplex PCR was the method, and the copy in TCRdb shows in-frame clones only, minus some. The repertoire holds about 210,000 clones, with roughly 81% as singletons. Sequencing was done on a sample of peripheral blood. The receptors shown here come from a woman aged 50 to 60 with active or convalescent COVID-19. Both conserved end residues are part of each CDR3. Fields, in order: clone size, J gene, V gene, D gene, CDR3 DNA, CDR3 protein. D genes are given only for firm matches. Clone size is given for some rows only: seen once, a few or many times, or a class if the clone is expanded.

clone size: once
J gene: TRBJ2-3
V gene: TRBV18
D gene: .
CDR3 DNA: TGTGCCAGCTCACCAGTAGACAGACTTAGCACAGATACGCAGTATTTT
CDR3 protein: CASSPVDRLSTDTQYF

clone size: .
J gene: TRBJ2-1
V gene: TRBV12-3/TRBV12-4
D gene: .
CDR3 DNA: TGTGCCAGCAGTTCCCTATACAATGAGCAGTTCTTC
CDR3 protein: CASSSLYNEQFF

clone size: .
J gene: TRBJ2-1
V gene: TRBV7-3
D gene: TRBD2
CDR3 DNA: TGTGCCAGCAGCTTGAGGACATCCTATAGCGGGAGGCAAGACAATGAGCAGTTCTTC
CDR3 protein: CASSLRTSYSGRQDNEQFF

clone size: .
J gene: TRBJ1-2
V gene: TRBV10-3
D gene: .
CDR3 DNA: TGTGCCATCAGGTCAGGACTAGCTAACTATGGCTACACCTTC
CDR3 protein: CAIRSGLANYGYTF

clone size: .
J gene: TRBJ1-2
V gene: TRBV6-5
D gene: .
CDR3 DNA: TGTGCCAGCAGTCCCCTAGGTATTCGAGGCTACACCTTC
CDR3 protein: CASSPLGIRGYTF

clone size: .
J gene: TRBJ2-7
V gene: TRBV9
D gene: TRBD1
CDR3 DNA: TGTGCCAGCACGGTGAGTAGGGACAGAGCCTACGAGCAGTACTTC
CDR3 protein: CASTVSRDRAYEQYF

clone size: few
J gene: TRBJ1-1
V gene: TRBV15
D gene: .
CDR3 DNA: TGTGCCACCAGCACGATTCCTTCTTCAGCGGCTGAAGCTTTCTTT
CDR3 protein: CATSTIPSSAAEAFF

clone size: .
J gene: TRBJ2-7
V gene: TRBV6-5
D gene: .
CDR3 DNA: TGTGCCAGCACTAGAAACTATAACAGGGACGAGCAGTACTTC
CDR3 protein: CASTRNYNRDEQYF

clone size: .
J gene: TRBJ2-7
V gene: TRBV11-2
D gene: .
CDR3 DNA: TGTGCCAGCAGCTTGGGGGCGGAACCCTACGAGCAGTACTTC
CDR3 protein: CASSLGAEPYEQYF

clone size: .
J gene: TRBJ1-5
V gene: TRBV28
D gene: .
CDR3 DNA: TGTGCCAGCAGCCTACAACTCCACAGGGATAATCAGCCCCAGCATTTT
CDR3 protein: CASSLQLHRDNQPQHF

clone size: once
J gene: TRBJ1-2
V gene: TRBV5-1
D gene: .
CDR3 DNA: TGCGCCAGCAGCTTGGTTCCGGGGGGCGGCTACACCTTC
CDR3 protein: CASSLVPGGGYTF

clone size: few
J gene: TRBJ2-5
V gene: TRBV7-2
D gene: TRBD2
CDR3 DNA: TGTGCCAGCAGCTTAGCTGGGACTCTTCGGGGGGGAGAGACCCAGTACTTC
CDR3 protein: CASSLAGTLRGGETQYF

clone size: .
J gene: TRBJ2-3
V gene: TRBV9
D gene: TRBD1
CDR3 DNA: TGTGCCAGCAGCGCCCCCGGGACAGGGGGCCTAGATACGCAGTATTTT
CDR3 protein: CASSAPGTGGLDTQYF

clone size: .
J gene: TRBJ1-2
V gene: TRBV3-1/TRBV3-2
D gene: .
CDR3 DNA: TGTGCCAGCAGCCAAGGGGCAGGGGACGCCTATGGCTACACCTTC
CDR3 protein: CASSQGAGDAYGYTF

clone size: .
J gene: TRBJ1-2
V gene: TRBV10-3
D gene: .
CDR3 DNA: TGTGCCACCGGAGCCACAAACTATGGCTACACCTTC
CDR3 protein: CATGATNYGYTF

clone size: .
J gene: TRBJ2-7
V gene: TRBV11-2
D gene: .
CDR3 DNA: TGTGCCAGCAGCTTAGGCCCACGGTATACGCGGCAGTACTTC
CDR3 protein: CASSLGPRYTRQYF

clone size: .
J gene: TRBJ1-5
V gene: TRBV7-8
D gene: .
CDR3 DNA: TGTGCCAGCAGCTTAGATGGAGGGGTCCTCCAGCCCCAGCATTTT
CDR3 protein: CASSLDGGVLQPQHF

clone size: .
J gene: TRBJ1-1
V gene: TRBV5-1
D gene: .
CDR3 DNA: TGCGCCAGCAGCCCGGGACCGGGGACTGAGGCTTTCTTT
CDR3 protein: CASSPGPGTEAFF

clone size: few
J gene: TRBJ2-3
V gene: TRBV5-6
D gene: .
CDR3 DNA: TGTGCCAGCAGCTTGCCTGGGCCCACAGATACGCAGTATTTT
CDR3 protein: CASSLPGPTDTQYF

clone size: .
J gene: TRBJ2-1
V gene: TRBV7-9
D gene: .
CDR3 DNA: TGTGCCAGCAGCTCCTGGACTGGCAATGAGCAGTTCTTC
CDR3 protein: CASSSWTGNEQFF

clone size: .
J gene: TRBJ1-2
V gene: TRBV10-3
D gene: TRBD1
CDR3 DNA: TGTGCCATCAGTGACGCGGGACAGGTGTTCCATGGCTACACCTTC
CDR3 protein: CAISDAGQVFHGYTF

clone size: .
J gene: TRBJ2-1
V gene: TRBV5-1
D gene: TRBD2
CDR3 DNA: TGCGCCAGCAGCTATTTGGCGGGAGAGCAGGGTGAGCAGTTCTTC
CDR3 protein: CASSYLAGEQGEQFF

clone size: .
J gene: TRBJ2-3
V gene: TRBV5-4
D gene: .
CDR3 DNA: TGTGCCAGCAGCTTACAGGGCCCGCAGTATTTT
CDR3 protein: CASSLQGPQYF

clone size: .
J gene: TRBJ2-2
V gene: TRBV6-5
D gene: .
CDR3 DNA: TGTGCCAGCAGGATGGAGCCTGTGAACACCGGGGAGCTGTTTTTT
CDR3 protein: CASRMEPVNTGELFF